This paragraph reports one TCR beta chain. The antigen is unknown. The data belong to a study of T cell responses to AZD1222 COVID-19 vaccine. Repertoires were generated with immunoSEQ multiplex PCR, while TCRdb's copy carries only in-frame clones and drops some. The table lists under 150,000 clones, 85% to 95% of them singletons. The CDR3 is 15 residues long. V lost 1 base, J lost 3 bases, and 13 bases lay in between. Looked up from germline, CDR1 is SGHTA and CDR2 is FQGNSA. Study-level results: Rises in breadth and depth of Spike-specific TCRs came after two AZD1222 doses. Clonal diversity may have been underestimated, and the donors were mostly white British, with more females than males.

This specimen was peripheral blood, taken on day 0 of AZD1222 vaccination. This sequence was found in an adult in good health. The chain joins TRBV7-2 to TRBJ2-7, with D possibly matching TRBD2 (6 bases). The DNA for the CDR3 is TGTGCCAGCAGCTTAGAGTACGGTAGCGGCTACGAGCAGTACTTC. It translates to CASSLEYGSGYEQYF. The full variable domain, in which reference TRBV7-2 and TRBJ2-7 provide the parts outside the CDR3, is GAGVSQSPSNKVTEKGKDVELRCDPISGHTALYWYRQSLGQGLEFLIYFQGNSAPDKSGLPSDRFSAERTGGSVSTLTIQRTQQEDSAVYLCASSLEYGSGYEQYFGPGTRLTVT.